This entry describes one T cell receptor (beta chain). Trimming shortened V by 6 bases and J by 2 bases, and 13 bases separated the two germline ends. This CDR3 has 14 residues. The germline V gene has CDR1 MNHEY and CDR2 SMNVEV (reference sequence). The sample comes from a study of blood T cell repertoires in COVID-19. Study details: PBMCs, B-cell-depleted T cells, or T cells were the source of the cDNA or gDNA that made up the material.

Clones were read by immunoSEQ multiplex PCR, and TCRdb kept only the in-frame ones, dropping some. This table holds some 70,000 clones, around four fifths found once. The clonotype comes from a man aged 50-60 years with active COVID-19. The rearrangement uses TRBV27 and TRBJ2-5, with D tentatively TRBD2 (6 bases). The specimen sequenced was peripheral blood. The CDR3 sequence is CASRGARGQETQYF. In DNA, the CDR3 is TGTGCCAGCAGAGGAGCCCGGGGGCAAGAGACCCAGTACTTC.